This TCR beta chain was sequenced for a study of blood T cell repertoires in COVID-19. Study-level background: Nucleic acid was either cDNA or gDNA, and it came from T cells, B-cell-depleted T cells, or PBMCs.

V was pared by 2 bases and J by 0 bases, with 10 bases between. Germline CDR1 SNHLY, CDR2 FYNNEI. The CDR3 spans 16 residues. This table comes from immunoSEQ multiplex PCR, and its TCRdb copy is limited to in-frame clones, with some not included. The data contain around 60,000 clones, less than 90% of them seen just once; the ten biggest clones take up around 16%. The chain links TRBV2 to TRBJ1-4; no clear D. The source of this sequence is a man aged 60 to 75 with COVID-19, enrolled during active disease. The specimen sequenced was peripheral blood. CDR3 sequence reads: CASSERLVATNEKLFF. The DNA for the CDR3 is TGTGCCAGCAGTGAACGACTAGTTGCAACTAATGAAAAACTGTTTTTT.